This TCR beta chain was captured by sequencing in a study of CD8 T cells in Susac syndrome (dated by TCRdb to about 2019). Regarding the research as a whole: Whether CD8+ T cell activation and differentiation in Susac syndrome was antigen driven was tested using repertoire sequencing. General conclusions and limits of the study: The number of individuals in the TCR sequencing and HLA analysis was acknowledged as relatively small.

The sample holds one count of this clonotype. No cognate antigen has been identified for it. The input lacks base qualities; no much larger clone sits a single base away. A single read constitutes weak evidence. Peripheral blood CD8+ and CD4+ T cells from healthy donors, Susac syndrome patients and multiple sclerosis patients were profiled using high-throughput TCR beta sequencing. Healthy donors were age- and sex-matched controls. Bulk CD8+ and CD4+ T cells were purified by magnetic negative isolation, whereas CD8+ TEMRA cells were enriched by FACS. Blood was drawn into EDTA tubes, processed within 24 hours, and PBMCs were isolated by density gradient centrifugation. PBMCs intended for TCR sequencing were cryopreserved in liquid nitrogen and were subsequently thawed in a 37 degrees C water bath. The sorted or isolated CD4+, CD8+ and CD8+ TEMRA cells reached a purity of at least 90%. RNA was extracted using the RNeasy kit, and roughly 0.5 to 1 ug of the RNA was reverse transcribed with random hexamers. The immunoSEQ multiplex PCR assay, which covers 54 Vbeta and 13 Jbeta segments, was used to amplify TCR beta CDR3 regions. PCR amplification bias was corrected using a synthetic template baseline for primer optimization and computational correction. The source study handled its data this way. Only productive sequences were kept, with reads annotated to V, D and J genes according to IMGT and analyzed in immunoSEQ Analyzer. Clonality was calculated as one minus the Shannon entropy normalized by log2 of the number of productive unique sequences. For each patient and control, public and private clones were evaluated within the 100 most prevalent clones. Susac-specific clones were defined as absent from healthy and MS cohorts, over a thousand published viral clones and other ImmuneACCESS disease sequences. The public sequencing data were trimmed at Q25 with fastp and processed into clonotypes with MiXCR by TCRdb, which kept only in-frame beta chains. Rows are unified per CDR3 protein, each entry keeping the most common DNA and genes. These V and J calls derive from TCRdb rather than the authors' analysis. The sample includes 100,000 to 150,000 distinct CDR3 sequences, with around 96% observed a single time. The top ten clonotypes cover over 0.07% of the sample.

CDR1 and CDR2 are drawn from the germline V gene: MGHDK, SYGVNS. V is cut by 4 bases and J by 9 bases, and the space between the germline ends is 16 bases. Inclusive of the bounding cysteine and phenylalanine, the CDR3 is 14 residues long. Just CDR3 DNA is preserved here, 42 bases in frame from base 1. The receptor comes from a human donor in good health. Material: CD4+ T cells from PBMCs. This chain joins TRBV25-1 to TRBJ1-5; TRBD1 is perhaps the D gene, given 6 matching bases. The CDR3 amino acid sequence is: CASSGSGVLGPQHF. The DNA sequence reads TGTGCCAGCAGTGGATCAGGGGTCTTGGGGCCCCAGCATTTT.